This T cell receptor beta chain was obtained from a study of T cells in localized non-small cell lung cancer. In regard to this clone: The antigen is not known.

The repertoire was sequenced with immunoSEQ multiplex PCR; TCRdb's copy has only in-frame clones and lacks some. The sample yields over 20,000 clones, 85% seen once. General observations from the study: There was an association of higher blood T cell density with longer overall survival. Heterogeneity cannot be ruled out, as sequencing used one tumor region only. Adjacent uninvolved lung had the highest clonality, suggesting focused antigen responses. The appearance of a median roughly 56 of the top 100 tumor clones was seen in adjacent lung.

CDR1 LNHNV and CDR2 YYDKDF come from the germline V gene (reference sequence). The CDR3 is 14 amino acids. V lost 1 base to trimming and J lost 6 bases, with 11 bases between them. The chain joins TRBV15 to TRBJ2-3; D remains unclear. The source of this sequence is a woman aged 40-70 years with stage II squamous cell lung carcinoma. Sample: PBMCs, taken before any cancer treatment. This chain's CDR3 is CATSRGKALDTQYF. In nucleotides, the CDR3 is TGTGCCACCAGCAGAGGAAAGGCCCTGGATACGCAGTATTTT.